This T cell receptor (beta chain) was recovered during a study of cytomegalovirus exposure and HLA in healthy donors. Overall study context: In terms of ancestry, the Caucasian-associated cluster contained roughly 81% of the approximately 400 genotyped donors.

PCR amplification relied on 60 Vbeta primers (plus 13 Jbeta primers). Only in-frame clones appear in the TCRdb table, and some are missing; sequencing was by immunoSEQ multiplex PCR. The table shows about 160,000 clones, with 65% to 85% occurring only once. The study's findings and limits: Association of a missense DCLRE1C variant with TCR beta V- and J-gene trimming was reported in a later analysis. It was reported that the classifier diagnosed cytomegalovirus status with high specificity and sensitivity in both the original and validation cohorts. Differences between HLA loci emerged in a later analysis of TCR association rates, with DRB1 most and HLA-C fewest.

Concerning this clone: Its antigen remains unknown.

CDR1 MGHRA and CDR2 YSYEKL come from the germline V gene. V gave up 5 bases and J gave up 0 bases; unmatched junction bases: 5. The CDR3 covers 18 residues. The clonotype was recovered from a woman aged 25 to 39 in good health and CMV-seropositive. The gene calls are TRBV4-1 and TRBJ2-4, with 15 bases matching TRBD2. The sample was PBMCs. This chain's CDR3 is CASSWGLAGGLAKNIQYF. CDR3 bases: TGCGCCAGCAGCTGGGGACTAGCGGGGGGATTAGCCAAAAACATTCAGTACTTC.